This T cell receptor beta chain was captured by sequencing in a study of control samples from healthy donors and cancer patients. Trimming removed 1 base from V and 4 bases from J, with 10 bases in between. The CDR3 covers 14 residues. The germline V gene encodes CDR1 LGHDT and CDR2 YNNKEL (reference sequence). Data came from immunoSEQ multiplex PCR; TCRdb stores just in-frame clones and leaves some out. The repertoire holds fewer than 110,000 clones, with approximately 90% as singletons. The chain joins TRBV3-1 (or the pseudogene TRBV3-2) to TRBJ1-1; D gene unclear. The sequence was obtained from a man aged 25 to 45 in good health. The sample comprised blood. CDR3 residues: CASSQAGGGTEAFF. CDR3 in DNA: TGTGCCAGCAGCCAAGCGGGTGGTGGCACTGAAGCTTTCTTT.